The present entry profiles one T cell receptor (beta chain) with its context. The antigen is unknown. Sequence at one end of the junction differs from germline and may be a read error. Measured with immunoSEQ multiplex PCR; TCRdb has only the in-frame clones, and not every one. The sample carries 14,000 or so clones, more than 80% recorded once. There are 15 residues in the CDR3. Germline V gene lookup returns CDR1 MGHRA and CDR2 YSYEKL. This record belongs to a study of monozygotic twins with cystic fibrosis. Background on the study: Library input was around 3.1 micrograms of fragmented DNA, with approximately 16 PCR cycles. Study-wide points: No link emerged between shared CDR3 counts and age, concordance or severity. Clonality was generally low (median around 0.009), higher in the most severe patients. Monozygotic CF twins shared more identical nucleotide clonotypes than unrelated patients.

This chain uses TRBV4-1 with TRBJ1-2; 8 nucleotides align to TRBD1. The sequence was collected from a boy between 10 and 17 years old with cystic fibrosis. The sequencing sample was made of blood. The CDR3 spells CASSPFATGDYGYTF. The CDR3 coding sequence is TGCGCCAGCAGCCCGTTTGCGACAGGGGACTACGGCTACACCTTC.